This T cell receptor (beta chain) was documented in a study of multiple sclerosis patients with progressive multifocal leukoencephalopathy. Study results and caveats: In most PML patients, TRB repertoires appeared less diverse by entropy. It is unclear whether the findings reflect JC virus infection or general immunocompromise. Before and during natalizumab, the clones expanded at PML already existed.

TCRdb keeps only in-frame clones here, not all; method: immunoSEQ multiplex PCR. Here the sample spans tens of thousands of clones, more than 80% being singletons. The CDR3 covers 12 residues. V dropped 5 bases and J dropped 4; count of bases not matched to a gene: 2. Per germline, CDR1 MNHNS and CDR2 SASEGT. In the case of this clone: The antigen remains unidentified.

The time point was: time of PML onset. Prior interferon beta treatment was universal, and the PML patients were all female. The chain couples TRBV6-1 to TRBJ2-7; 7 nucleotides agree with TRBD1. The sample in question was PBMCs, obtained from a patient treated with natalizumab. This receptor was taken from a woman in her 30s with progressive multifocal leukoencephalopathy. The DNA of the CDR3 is TGTGCCAGCAGTCTACAGGGGTACGAGCAGTACTTC. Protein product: CASSLQGYEQYF.